The rows below give T cell receptor beta chains drawn from one sample of a study of shared clonotypes between healthy human individuals. Some clones are missing from TCRdb's copy, which holds only in-frame ones; the method was immunoSEQ multiplex PCR. The repertoire includes about 1.1 million clones, around three quarters of them detected once, and more than 0.5% sits in the top ten. Sample: memory CD4+ T cells from PBMCs. Receptors originate from a man between 18 and 29 years old in good health. Some clones in this sample may be carry-over from other donors' samples. Each CDR3 is given with its conserved first and last residue. D genes are given only for firm matches. Part of the rows lack a size; the others show once, few, many or a class for expanded clones.

D: -; size: -; V: TRBV11-2; J: TRBJ2-3; DNA: TGTGCCAGCAGCCTACGCGTGGGGGCGGGAGTCGGCACAGATACGCAGTATTTT; CDR3: CASSLRVGAGVGTDTQYF
D: -; size: -; V: TRBV5-1; J: TRBJ2-1; DNA: TGCGCCAGCAGCTTGGTTGGACTAAGAACAAGTGAGCAGTTCTTC; CDR3: CASSLVGLRTSEQFF
D: -; size: few; V: TRBV5-1; J: TRBJ1-2; DNA: TGCGCCAGCAGCCCGCGGCTCAGGGTAATTGATAACGATGGCTACACCTTC; CDR3: CASSPRLRVIDNDGYTF
D: -; size: once; V: TRBV5-1; J: TRBJ2-5; DNA: TGCGCCAGCAGCCTTTTTAGCGGAAGCCAAGAGACCCAGTACTTC; CDR3: CASSLFSGSQETQYF
D: -; size: -; V: TRBV18; J: TRBJ2-3; DNA: TGTGCCAGCTCACCCGTTAAGTCCACAGATACGCAGTATTTT; CDR3: CASSPVKSTDTQYF
D: -; size: -; V: TRBV5-1; J: TRBJ1-1; DNA: TGCGCCAGCAGCAATTCCGGGACAAGCATTATGAACACTGAAGCTTTCTTT; CDR3: CASSNSGTSIMNTEAFF
D: TRBD2; size: -; V: TRBV25-1; J: TRBJ2-5; DNA: TGTGCCAGCAGTCAGCTCAGCGGGAGGGTTGAGGAGACCCAGTACTTC; CDR3: CASSQLSGRVEETQYF
D: -; size: few; V: TRBV11-3; J: TRBJ2-7; DNA: TGTGCCAGCAGCAGTGACAGTAGCGAGCAGTACTTC; CDR3: CASSSDSSEQYF
D: TRBD1; size: few; V: TRBV2; J: TRBJ1-1; DNA: TGTGCCAGCAAGGGTGGGCAGGGGGCATTGGAGACTGAAGCTTTCTTT; CDR3: CASKGGQGALETEAFF
D: TRBD1; size: -; V: TRBV5-1; J: TRBJ2-7; DNA: TGCGCCAGCAGCTTCATGGGACAGGGCTACGAGCAGTACTTC; CDR3: CASSFMGQGYEQYF
D: -; size: -; V: TRBV19; J: TRBJ1-2; DNA: TGTGCCAGTAGCCCCCGGGTGGGGCGAAGTGGCTACACCTTC; CDR3: CASSPRVGRSGYTF
D: TRBD1; size: -; V: TRBV5-1; J: TRBJ1-3; DNA: TGCGCCAGCAGCTTTTACCGGGACAGCTCTGGAAACACCATATATTTT; CDR3: CASSFYRDSSGNTIYF
D: -; size: -; V: TRBV18; J: TRBJ1-5; DNA: TGTGCCAGCTCACGGCAGAGTGGACAGCCCCAGCATTTT; CDR3: CASSRQSGQPQHF
D: -; size: many; V: TRBV11-2; J: TRBJ2-2; DNA: TGTGCCAGCAGCTTAGACCGGAACACCGGGGAGCTGTTTTTT; CDR3: CASSLDRNTGELFF
D: TRBD2; size: -; V: TRBV30; J: TRBJ2-1; DNA: TGTGCCTGGAGTTCACCCCCGGGACTAGCGACGGGTTCTCGCAATGAGCAGTTCTTC; CDR3: CAWSSPPGLATGSRNEQFF
D: -; size: -; V: TRBV5-4; J: TRBJ2-1; DNA: TGTGCCAGCGGTTCGCCTGGAAGGAATGAGCAGTTCTTC; CDR3: CASGSPGRNEQFF
D: -; size: -; V: TRBV4-3; J: TRBJ2-1; DNA: TGCGCCAGCAGCCACAGATGGACGGTGTCGTCTCACAATGAGCAGTTCTTC; CDR3: CASSHRWTVSSHNEQFF
D: TRBD2; size: -; V: TRBV5-4; J: TRBJ2-1; DNA: TGTGCCAGCAGCTATAGGCGGGAGGGAGGTGAGCAGTTCTTC; CDR3: CASSYRREGGEQFF
D: -; size: -; V: TRBV5-1; J: TRBJ2-4; DNA: TGCGCCAGCAGCTTGGAGGCCTCCAAAAACATTCAGTACTTC; CDR3: CASSLEASKNIQYF
D: -; size: -; V: TRBV6-5; J: TRBJ2-4; DNA: TGTGCCAGCAGTTACGGGGTTTTAGCCAAAAACATTCAGTACTTC; CDR3: CASSYGVLAKNIQYF
D: -; size: few; V: TRBV29-1; J: TRBJ2-5; DNA: TGCAGCGTTGACAGTGGGACCCAGTACTTC; CDR3: CSVDSGTQYF
D: -; size: -; V: TRBV6-6; J: TRBJ2-5; DNA: TGTGCCAGCAGTTACCCGGCGGAGGGCGAGACCCAGTACTTC; CDR3: CASSYPAEGETQYF
D: -; size: -; V: TRBV9; J: TRBJ1-3; DNA: TGTGCCAGCAGCGAGGAAAATGGCGGAAACACCATATATTTT; CDR3: CASSEENGGNTIYF
D: -; size: -; V: TRBV2; J: TRBJ2-2; DNA: TGTGCCAGCAGCCGGGACACATACACCGGGGAGCTGTTTTTT; CDR3: CASSRDTYTGELFF
D: -; size: few; V: TRBV11-1; J: TRBJ1-1; DNA: TGTGCCAGCAGGTCCACCCTGAACACTGAAGCTTTCTTT; CDR3: CASRSTLNTEAFF
D: TRBD1; size: once; V: TRBV5-1; J: TRBJ2-2; DNA: TGCGCCAGCAGCTTGGGGACAGGGCACGGGGAGCTGTTTTTT; CDR3: CASSLGTGHGELFF
D: TRBD1; size: -; V: TRBV27; J: TRBJ1-2; DNA: TGTGCCAGCAGGGGGACAGGGGGCAATTGGGGCTACACCTTC; CDR3: CASRGTGGNWGYTF
D: -; size: few; V: TRBV30; J: TRBJ1-1; DNA: TGTGCCTGCAGCTCGGGCATGGAGGTTGAAGCTTTCTTT; CDR3: CACSSGMEVEAFF
D: TRBD2; size: few; V: TRBV12-5; J: TRBJ2-1; DNA: TGTGCTAGTGGTTTGTGGCTAGCGGGAGGGGGTGAGCAGTTCTTC; CDR3: CASGLWLAGGGEQFF
D: TRBD2; size: -; V: TRBV7-9; J: TRBJ2-7; DNA: TGTGCCATTAGCAGCGGGACTAGCGGGGCCAAGACCTACGAGCAGTACTTC; CDR3: CAISSGTSGAKTYEQYF
D: TRBD2; size: -; V: TRBV29-1; J: TRBJ2-1; DNA: TGCAGCGGAGCCTTGCGGGGTAGAAGCGGGGGCTCCTACAATGAGCAGTTCTTC; CDR3: CSGALRGRSGGSYNEQFF
D: TRBD2; size: -; V: TRBV7-9; J: TRBJ2-4; DNA: TGTGCCAGCAGCTTATCGGGACTAGCGGGGCGAGAAAACATTCAGTACTTC; CDR3: CASSLSGLAGRENIQYF
D: -; size: -; V: TRBV5-4; J: TRBJ2-7; DNA: TGTGCCAGCAGCACCGGACAGATGAGCTCCTACGAGCAGTACTTC; CDR3: CASSTGQMSSYEQYF
D: TRBD1; size: -; V: TRBV15; J: TRBJ2-7; DNA: TGTGCCACCAGCCGCGGACAGGGGGCCTACGAGCAGTACTTC; CDR3: CATSRGQGAYEQYF
D: -; size: -; V: TRBV5-6; J: TRBJ1-3; DNA: TGTGCCAGCAGCTCCGGTTTAAGGGGCGGGCTCGGAAACACCATATATTTT; CDR3: CASSSGLRGGLGNTIYF
D: -; size: -; V: TRBV19; J: TRBJ1-2; DNA: TGTGCCATCCGGGGACGTCTGGGCTATGGCTACACCTTC; CDR3: CAIRGRLGYGYTF
D: TRBD2; size: -; V: TRBV15; J: TRBJ2-5; DNA: TGTGCCACCAGCAGGGCTGGGGCGGGAGGTCTTTCCGAGACCCAGTACTTC; CDR3: CATSRAGAGGLSETQYF
D: TRBD2; size: -; V: TRBV9; J: TRBJ2-1; DNA: TGTGCCAGCAGCGCGGGAGGTAGCGGGAACAATGAGCAGTTCTTC; CDR3: CASSAGGSGNNEQFF
D: -; size: -; V: TRBV6-6; J: TRBJ1-3; DNA: TGTGCCAGCAGCCCCGGGGCGGCCATATATTTT; CDR3: CASSPGAAIYF
D: -; size: -; V: TRBV9; J: TRBJ1-4; DNA: TGTGCCAGCAGCGTAGCCAACGGCGGTACTGAAAAACTGTTTTTT; CDR3: CASSVANGGTEKLFF
D: -; size: -; V: TRBV28; J: TRBJ1-1; DNA: TGTGCCAGCAGTTTAGCAGGGATGAGGAACACTGAAGCTTTCTTT; CDR3: CASSLAGMRNTEAFF
D: -; size: few; V: TRBV4-2; J: TRBJ2-1; DNA: TGTGCCAGCAGCCAAGATCGTTTGTCCAATGAGCAGTTCTTC; CDR3: CASSQDRLSNEQFF
D: -; size: once; V: TRBV7-3; J: TRBJ2-7; DNA: TGTGCCAGCAGCCCCCCGGGACGATACGAGCAGTACTTC; CDR3: CASSPPGRYEQYF
D: -; size: -; V: TRBV11-2; J: TRBJ1-3; DNA: TGTGCCAGCAGCTTAGCCTTGGGGATTAGCTCTGGAAACACCATATATTTT; CDR3: CASSLALGISSGNTIYF
D: -; size: -; V: TRBV4-2; J: TRBJ2-4; DNA: TGTGCCAGCAGCCCGAAAGGAAACATTCAGTACTTC; CDR3: CASSPKGNIQYF
D: TRBD2; size: -; V: TRBV13; J: TRBJ2-5; DNA: TGTGCCAGCAGCGGACTAGCGGGAGGGCGATTCGTGACCCAGTACTTC; CDR3: CASSGLAGGRFVTQYF
D: TRBD1; size: -; V: TRBV2; J: TRBJ2-3; DNA: TGTGCCAGCAGTTTTCGACAGGGCGACGTTGATACGCAGTATTTT; CDR3: CASSFRQGDVDTQYF